What follows describes a single T cell receptor beta chain. The antigen remains unidentified. The data are from a study of cytomegalovirus exposure and HLA in healthy donors. At the level of the study: Both the approximately 130 validation repertoires and the approximately 700 first-cohort repertoires used the same platform, as reported by a later analysis.

CDR3 length: 16 amino acids. Germline V CDR1 and CDR2: SGHTA, FQGTGA. Trimming took 0 bases from V and 2 from J, leaving 11 bases between them. This table comes from immunoSEQ multiplex PCR, and its TCRdb copy is limited to in-frame clones, with some not included. The sample includes 140,000 or so clones, 70% to 90% of them seen just once. Overall study results and limits: Reports credit the classifier with highly specific, highly sensitive diagnosis of cytomegalovirus status. Rare TCR sequences dominated, though some public TCRs recurred in many donors. The study flagged about 160 TCR beta chains as cytomegalovirus-associated.

The specimen sequenced was PBMCs. The receptor was isolated from a woman aged 25 to 39 in good health and CMV-seropositive. The V and J genes are TRBV7-3 and TRBJ2-1; perhaps TRBD1 as D (6 bases). Here the CDR3 DNA reads TGTGCCAGCAGCTTAACAGGGGGAGTCCCCTACAATGAGCAGTTCTTC. This encodes CASSLTGGVPYNEQFF. Variable domain in full (rest from reference TRBV7-3 and TRBJ2-1): GAGVSQTPSNKVTEKGKYVELRCDPISGHTALYWYRQSLGQGPEFLIYFQGTGAADDSGLPNDRFFAVRPEGSVSTLKIQRTERGDSAVYLCASSLTGGVPYNEQFFGPGTRLTVL.